These T cell receptor beta chains were read from a single sample in a study of blood T cells in healthy people across ages. TCRdb re-derived calls from the 5' RACE reads in MiXCR, one entry per CDR3 protein. Counted here are hundreds of thousands of distinct CDR3 sequences, roughly 47% occurring once; the ten biggest clones make up 20%. Specimen: blood. All receptors derive from an older woman in good health. Each CDR3 is given with its conserved first and last residue.

length	V	J	CDR3
15	TRBV6-5	TRBJ1-4	CASSYLGESGEKLFF
15	TRBV4-3	TRBJ1-2	CASSQARQTNYGYTF
13	TRBV2	TRBJ2-1	CASKSGGNNEQFF
16	TRBV6-2/TRBV6-3	TRBJ2-7	CASSSRDRGISYEQYF
14	TRBV28	NA	CACLAGGSYNEQYF
15	TRBV5-1	TRBJ1-5	CASSWGTGGEQPQHF
13	TRBV7-6	TRBJ2-3	CASSLVRQDTQYF
14	TRBV10-1	TRBJ2-4	CASSEETSGNIQYF
14	TRBV5-1	TRBJ1-4	CASSPDRRDEKLFF
13	TRBV11-1	TRBJ2-5	CASSQRSSETQYF
15	TRBV6-4	TRBJ2-1	CANSEMVAGEEEQFF
15	TRBV30	TRBJ1-4	CAWSVQPATNEKLFF
16	TRBV6-4	TRBJ2-5	CASSERPSSAQETQYF
14	TRBV20-1	TRBJ2-5	CSARGGRAGETQYF
11	TRBV20-1	TRBJ2-1	CSAREPEGQFF
13	TRBV2	TRBJ1-5	CASKDSANPPQHF
14	TRBV27	TRBJ1-2	CASSLFGQTYGYTF
15	TRBV30	TRBJ2-5	CAWRKLGQDQETQYF
15	TRBV12-3/TRBV12-4	TRBJ1-1	CASTPRDGVSNEAFF
15	TRBV7-3	TRBJ1-6	CASSLDAGANSPLHF
18	TRBV3-1	TRBJ2-5	CASSQGDLGTLGQETQYF
16	TRBV27	TRBJ2-2	CASRFNQGADTGELFF
17	TRBV6-5	TRBJ1-4	CASSYRPPGAKNEKLFF
14	TRBV29-1	TRBJ2-7	CSVTGLPYAYEQYF
15	TRBV18	TRBJ2-7	CASSLGSGGGYEQYF
14	TRBV5-1	TRBJ2-7	CASSPEANGGEQYF
15	TRBV5-1	TRBJ2-3	CASSPSRRTTDTQYF
13	TRBV24-1	TRBJ2-5	CATSDTNQETQYF
13	TRBV5-6	TRBJ2-5	CASSSNSQETQYF
15	TRBV7-2	TRBJ2-2	CASSLGAGYRVELFF
14	TRBV12-3/TRBV12-4	TRBJ2-7	CASSTGTVSYEQYF
16	TRBV7-2	TRBJ2-1	CASSMALAGRRNEQFF
13	TRBV21-1	TRBJ2-7	CASTSEGTYEQYF
14	TRBV29-1	TRBJ2-3	CSAETGTATDTQYF
14	TRBV25-1	TRBJ1-5	CASSESISNQPQHF
14	TRBV20-1	TRBJ2-7	CSAKVTSGPYEQYF
13	TRBV7-2	TRBJ1-5	CASSGGWEQPQHF
13	TRBV6-2/TRBV6-3	TRBJ1-1	CASTEGWKTEAFF
15	TRBV3-1	TRBJ2-7	CASSQDEDRASEQYF
15	TRBV29-1	TRBJ2-7	CSVEDRQGIAYEQYF
15	TRBV6-1	TRBJ1-2	CASRTRQAPLYGYTF
14	TRBV9	TRBJ2-3	CASSVDSRQDTQYF
16	TRBV5-1	TRBJ2-3	CAGSLLGLGSPDTQYF
12	TRBV15	TRBJ2-1	CATSTTGNEQFF
12	TRBV30	TRBJ1-2	CAWSDSGVGYTF
16	TRBV10-3	TRBJ2-5	CAISDGVSIFEETQYF
16	TRBV7-9	TRBJ1-4	CASSLLQGADNEKLFF
13	TRBV20-1	TRBJ1-4	CSARVRESEKLFF